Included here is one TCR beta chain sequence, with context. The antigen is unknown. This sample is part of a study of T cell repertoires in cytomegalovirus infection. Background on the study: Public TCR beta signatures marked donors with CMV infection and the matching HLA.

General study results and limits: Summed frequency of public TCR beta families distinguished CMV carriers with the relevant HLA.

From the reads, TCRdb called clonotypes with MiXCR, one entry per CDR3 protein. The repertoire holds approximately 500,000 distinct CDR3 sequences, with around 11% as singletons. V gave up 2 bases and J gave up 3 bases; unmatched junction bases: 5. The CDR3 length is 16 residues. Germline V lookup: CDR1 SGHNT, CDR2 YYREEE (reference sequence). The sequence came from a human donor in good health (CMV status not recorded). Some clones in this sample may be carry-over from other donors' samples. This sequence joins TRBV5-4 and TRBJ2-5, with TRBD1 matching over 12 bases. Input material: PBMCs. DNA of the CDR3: TGTGCCAGCAGCTTCGGGACAGGGGGCCGGGAAGAGACCCAGTACTTC. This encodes CASSFGTGGREETQYF.